This TCR beta chain stems from a study of blood T cell repertoires in COVID-19. Study at large: COVID-19 samples, acute and convalescent, were from the United States, Italy and Spain. Sources were T cells, B-cell-depleted T cells, or PBMCs; the material itself was cDNA or gDNA.

The CDR3 is 15 residues long. In germline, CDR1 is LNHDA, CDR2 SQIVND (reference sequence). V trimming: 6 bases; J trimming: 8 bases; junction bases outside the gene matches: 5. Authors' analysis steps: Using reference gene primer amplification, nucleated cell counts were estimated. Only in-frame clones appear in the TCRdb table, and some are missing; sequencing was by immunoSEQ multiplex PCR. D and trimming come from the DNA, and the V and J calls and clone size come from that table. The sample shows 200,000 or so clones, roughly 84% of them seen only once. This clonotype was obtained from a man aged 35 to 55 who had recovered from COVID-19. The chain carries TRBV19 and TRBJ2-1; 15 positions match TRBD2. Sequenced sample: peripheral blood. The CDR3 coding sequence is TGTGCCAGTAGGAAGGGACTAGCGGGGGGCGATGAGCAGTTCTTC. Its translation: CASRKGLAGGDEQFF.